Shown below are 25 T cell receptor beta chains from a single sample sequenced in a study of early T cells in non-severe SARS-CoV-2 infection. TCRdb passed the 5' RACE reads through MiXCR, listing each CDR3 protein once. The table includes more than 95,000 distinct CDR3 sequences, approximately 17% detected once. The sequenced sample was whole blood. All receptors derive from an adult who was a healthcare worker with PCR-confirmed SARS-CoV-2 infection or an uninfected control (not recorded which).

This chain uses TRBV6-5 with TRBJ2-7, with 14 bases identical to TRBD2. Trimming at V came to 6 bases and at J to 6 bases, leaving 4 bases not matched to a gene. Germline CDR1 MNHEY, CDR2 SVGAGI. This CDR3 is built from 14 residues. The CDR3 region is CASRMTSGRVEQYF. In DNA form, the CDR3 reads TGTGCCAGCAGAATGACTAGCGGGAGGGTCGAGCAGTACTTC.

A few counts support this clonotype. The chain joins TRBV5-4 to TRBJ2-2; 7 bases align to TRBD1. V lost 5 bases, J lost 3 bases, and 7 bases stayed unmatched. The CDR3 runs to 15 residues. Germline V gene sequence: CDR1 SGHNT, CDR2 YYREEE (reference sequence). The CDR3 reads CASRLRGLDTGELFF. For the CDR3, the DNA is TGTGCCAGCAGATTGAGGGGGCTGGACACCGGGGAGCTGTTTTTT. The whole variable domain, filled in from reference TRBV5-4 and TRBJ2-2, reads ETGVTQSPTHLIKTRGQQVTLRCSSQSGHNTVSWYQQALGQGPQFIFQYYREEENGRGNFPPRFSGLQFPNYSSELNVNALELDDSALYLCASRLRGLDTGELFFGEGSRLTVL.

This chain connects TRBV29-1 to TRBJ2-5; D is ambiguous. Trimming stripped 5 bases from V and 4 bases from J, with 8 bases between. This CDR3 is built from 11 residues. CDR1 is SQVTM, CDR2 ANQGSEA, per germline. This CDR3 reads CSVSLRETQYF. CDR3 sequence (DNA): TGCAGCGTTTCCCTCAGAGAGACCCAGTACTTC.

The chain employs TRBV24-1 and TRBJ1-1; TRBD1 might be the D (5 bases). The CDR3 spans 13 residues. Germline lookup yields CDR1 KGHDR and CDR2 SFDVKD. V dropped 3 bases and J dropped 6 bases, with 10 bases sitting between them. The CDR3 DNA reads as TGTGCCACCAGTGATACCAGGGAGGCTGAAGCTTTCTTT. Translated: CATSDTREAEAFF.

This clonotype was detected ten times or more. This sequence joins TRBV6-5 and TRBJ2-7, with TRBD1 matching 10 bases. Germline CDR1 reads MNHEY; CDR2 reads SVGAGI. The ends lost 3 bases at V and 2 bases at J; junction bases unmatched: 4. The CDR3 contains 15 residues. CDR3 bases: TGTGCCAGCAGTTATAGGACAGGGGGAACCTACGAGCAGTACTTC. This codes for CASSYRTGGTYEQYF.

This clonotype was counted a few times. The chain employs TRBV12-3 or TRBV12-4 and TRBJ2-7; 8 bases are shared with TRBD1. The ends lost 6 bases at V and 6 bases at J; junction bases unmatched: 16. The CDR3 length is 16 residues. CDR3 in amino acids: CASRPDRVSSSGEQYF. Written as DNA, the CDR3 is TGTGCCAGCAGACCGGACAGGGTATCGTCGTCTGGCGAGCAGTACTTC.

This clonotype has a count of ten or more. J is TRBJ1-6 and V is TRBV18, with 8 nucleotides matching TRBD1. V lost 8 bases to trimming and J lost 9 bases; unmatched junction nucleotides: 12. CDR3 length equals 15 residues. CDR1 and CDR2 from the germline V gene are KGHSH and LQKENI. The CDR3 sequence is CASLPDREVISPLHF. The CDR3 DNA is TGTGCCAGCCTACCGGACAGGGAAGTTATTTCACCCCTCCACTTT.

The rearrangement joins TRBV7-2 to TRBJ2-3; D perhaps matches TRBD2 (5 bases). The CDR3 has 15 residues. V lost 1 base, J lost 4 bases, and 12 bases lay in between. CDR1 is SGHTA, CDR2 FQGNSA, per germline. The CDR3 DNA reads TGTGCCAGCAGCTTAGTAAGGACTGATTCAGATACGCAGTATTTT. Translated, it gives CASSLVRTDSDTQYF.

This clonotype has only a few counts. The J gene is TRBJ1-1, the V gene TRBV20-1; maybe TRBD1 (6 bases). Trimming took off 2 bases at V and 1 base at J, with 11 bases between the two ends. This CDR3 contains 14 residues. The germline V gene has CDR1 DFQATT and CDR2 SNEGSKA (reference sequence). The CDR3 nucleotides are TGCAGTGCTAGATTAGAGGGGGGGAACACTGAAGCTTTCTTT. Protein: CSARLEGGNTEAFF.

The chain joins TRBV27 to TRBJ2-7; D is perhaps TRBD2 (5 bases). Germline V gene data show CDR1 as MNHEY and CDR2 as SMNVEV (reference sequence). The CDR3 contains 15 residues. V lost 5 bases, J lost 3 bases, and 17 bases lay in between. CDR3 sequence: CASSPRGALYYEQYF. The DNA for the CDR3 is TGTGCCAGCAGTCCCCGGGGAGCTTTATACTACGAGCAGTACTTC.

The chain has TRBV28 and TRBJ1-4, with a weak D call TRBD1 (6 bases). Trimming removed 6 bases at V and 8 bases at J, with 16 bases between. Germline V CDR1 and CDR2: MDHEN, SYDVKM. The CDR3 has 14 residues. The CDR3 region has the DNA TGTGCCAGCAGCGTGGCAGGGGTTCGCGAAAAACTGTTTTTT. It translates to CASSVAGVREKLFF.

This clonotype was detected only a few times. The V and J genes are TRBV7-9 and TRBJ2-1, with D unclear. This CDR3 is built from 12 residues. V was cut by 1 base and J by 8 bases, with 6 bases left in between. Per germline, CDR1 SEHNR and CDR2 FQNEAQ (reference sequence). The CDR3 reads CASSLVLDEQFF. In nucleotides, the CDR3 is TGTGCCAGCAGCTTAGTCCTCGATGAGCAGTTCTTC. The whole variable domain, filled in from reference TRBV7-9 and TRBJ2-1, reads DTGVSQNPRHKITKRGQNVTFRCDPISEHNRLYWYRQTLGQGPEFLTYFQNEAQLEKSRLLSDRFSAERPKGSFSTLEIQRTEQGDSAMYLCASSLVLDEQFFGPGTRLTVL.

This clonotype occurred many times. The CDR3 region is CASSLQWGTALYF. CDR3 coding DNA: TGTGCCAGCAGCTTACAATGGGGGACAGCTTTGTACTTC. The chain employs TRBV7-2 and TRBJ2-7; 7 bases agree with TRBD1. CDR3 length: 13 amino acids. Germline CDR1 and CDR2: SGHTA and FQGNSA. V trimming: 2 bases; J trimming: 12 bases; junction bases outside the gene matches: 10.

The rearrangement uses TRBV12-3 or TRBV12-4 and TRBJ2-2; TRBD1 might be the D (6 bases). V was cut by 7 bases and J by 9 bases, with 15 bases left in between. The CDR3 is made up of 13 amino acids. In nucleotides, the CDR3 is TGTGCCAGCACCCCGAGGGGGACCTGGGAGCTGTTTTTT. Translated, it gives CASTPRGTWELFF.

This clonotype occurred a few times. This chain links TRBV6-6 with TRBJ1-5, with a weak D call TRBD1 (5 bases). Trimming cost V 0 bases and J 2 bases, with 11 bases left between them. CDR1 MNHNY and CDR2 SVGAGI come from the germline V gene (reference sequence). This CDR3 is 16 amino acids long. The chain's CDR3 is CASSYSRVGGNQPQHF. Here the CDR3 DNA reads TGTGCCAGCAGTTACTCGAGAGTAGGGGGCAATCAGCCCCAGCATTTT.

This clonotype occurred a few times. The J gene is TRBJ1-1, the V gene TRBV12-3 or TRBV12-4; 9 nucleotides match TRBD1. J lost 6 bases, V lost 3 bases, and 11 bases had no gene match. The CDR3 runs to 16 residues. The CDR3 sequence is CASSFLGTGTFSEAFF. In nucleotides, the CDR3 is TGTGCCAGCAGTTTTTTAGGGACAGGGACGTTCTCTGAAGCTTTCTTT.

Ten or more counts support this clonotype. CDR3 DNA: TGCGCCAGCAGCTTTACCGCTGGTGCTGCCACGAGGTGGGGTGAGCAGTTCTTC. This gives the protein CASSFTAGAATRWGEQFF. The V and J genes are TRBV5-1 and TRBJ2-1; D uncertain. V lost 2 bases and J lost 9, with 27 bases in between. This CDR3 is 18 amino acids long. CDR1 and CDR2 (germline): SGHRS, YFSETQ.

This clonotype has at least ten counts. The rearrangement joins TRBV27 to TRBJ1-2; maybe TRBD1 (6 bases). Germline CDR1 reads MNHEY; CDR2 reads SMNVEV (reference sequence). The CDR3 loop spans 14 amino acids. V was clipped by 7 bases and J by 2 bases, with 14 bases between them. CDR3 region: CASKTGLNNYGYTF. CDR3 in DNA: TGTGCCAGCAAGACAGGACTGAACAACTATGGCTACACCTTC.

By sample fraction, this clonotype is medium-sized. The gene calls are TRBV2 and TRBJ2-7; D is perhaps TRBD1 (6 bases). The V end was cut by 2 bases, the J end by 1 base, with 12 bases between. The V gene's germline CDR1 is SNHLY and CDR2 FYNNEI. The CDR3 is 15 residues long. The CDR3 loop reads CASSELGAVSYEQYF. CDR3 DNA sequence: TGTGCCAGCAGTGAATTGGGGGCAGTTTCCTACGAGCAGTACTTC.

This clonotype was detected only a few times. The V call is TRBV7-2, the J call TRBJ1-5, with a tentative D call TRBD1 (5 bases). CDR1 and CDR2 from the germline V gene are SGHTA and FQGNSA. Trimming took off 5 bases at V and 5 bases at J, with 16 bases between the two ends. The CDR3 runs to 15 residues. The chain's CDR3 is CASSLQTGGDQPQHF. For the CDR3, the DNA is TGTGCCAGCAGCCTCCAGACGGGAGGGGATCAGCCCCAGCATTTT.

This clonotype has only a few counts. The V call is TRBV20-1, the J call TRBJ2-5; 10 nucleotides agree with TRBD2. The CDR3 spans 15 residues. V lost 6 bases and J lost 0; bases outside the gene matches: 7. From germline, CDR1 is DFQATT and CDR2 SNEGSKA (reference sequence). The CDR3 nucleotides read TGCAGTGCCAGGACTAGCGGAATACACCAAGAGACCCAGTACTTC. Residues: CSARTSGIHQETQYF.

CDR3 DNA: TGCAGTGCTAGAGATTCGAGCCTCGAGCAGTTCTTC. It codes for CSARDSSLEQFF. This chain joins TRBV20-1 and TRBJ2-1; D unclear. Per the germline V gene, CDR1 is DFQATT and CDR2 is SNEGSKA (reference sequence). V was clipped by 0 bases and J by 10 bases, with 10 bases between them. The CDR3 consists of 12 residues.

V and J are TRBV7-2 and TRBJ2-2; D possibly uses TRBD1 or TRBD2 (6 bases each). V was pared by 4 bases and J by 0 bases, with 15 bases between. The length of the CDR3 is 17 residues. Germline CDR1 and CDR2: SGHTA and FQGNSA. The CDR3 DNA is TGTGCCAGCAGCTCGCGCGTGGGGGGCGCGAACACCGGGGAGCTGTTTTTT. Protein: CASSSRVGGANTGELFF.

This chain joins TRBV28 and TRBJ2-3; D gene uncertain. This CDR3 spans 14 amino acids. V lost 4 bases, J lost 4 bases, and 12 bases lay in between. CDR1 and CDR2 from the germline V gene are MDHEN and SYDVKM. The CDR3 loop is CASSSPLLADTQYF. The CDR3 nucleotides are TGTGCCAGCAGTTCTCCCCTACTCGCAGATACGCAGTATTTT.

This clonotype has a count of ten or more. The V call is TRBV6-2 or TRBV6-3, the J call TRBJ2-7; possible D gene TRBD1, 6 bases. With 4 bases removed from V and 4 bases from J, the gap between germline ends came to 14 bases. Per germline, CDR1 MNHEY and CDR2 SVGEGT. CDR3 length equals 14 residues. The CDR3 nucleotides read TGTGCCAGCAGTTGGGGACATCCTCTTTACGAGCAGTACTTC. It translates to CASSWGHPLYEQYF.